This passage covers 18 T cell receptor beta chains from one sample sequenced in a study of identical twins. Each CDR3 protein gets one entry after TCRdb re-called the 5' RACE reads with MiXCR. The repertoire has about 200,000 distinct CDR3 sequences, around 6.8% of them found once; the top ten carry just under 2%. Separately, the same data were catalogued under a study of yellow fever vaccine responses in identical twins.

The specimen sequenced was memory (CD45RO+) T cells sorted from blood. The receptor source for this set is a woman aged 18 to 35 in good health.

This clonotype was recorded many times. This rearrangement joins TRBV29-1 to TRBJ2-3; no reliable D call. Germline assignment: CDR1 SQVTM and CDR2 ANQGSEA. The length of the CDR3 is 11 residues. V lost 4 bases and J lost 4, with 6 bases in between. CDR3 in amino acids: CSVGRSDTQYF. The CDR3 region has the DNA TGCAGCGTTGGGCGGTCAGATACGCAGTATTTT.

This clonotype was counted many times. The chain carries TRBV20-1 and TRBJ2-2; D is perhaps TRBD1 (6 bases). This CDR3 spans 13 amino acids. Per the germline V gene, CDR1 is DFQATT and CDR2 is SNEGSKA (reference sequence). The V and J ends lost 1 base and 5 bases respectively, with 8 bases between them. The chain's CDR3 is CSARVTGTGELFF. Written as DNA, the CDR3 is TGCAGTGCTAGAGTAACAGGGACCGGGGAGCTGTTTTTT.

The CDR3 protein is CASSYDLGQGAVGANVLTF. CDR3 bases: TGTGCCAGCAGTTACGACTTGGGACAGGGGGCAGTTGGGGCCAACGTCCTGACTTTC. The V gene is TRBV6-2 or TRBV6-3, the J gene TRBJ2-6; 12 positions agree with TRBD1. Looked up from germline, CDR1 is MNHEY and CDR2 is SVGEGT. The V gene end was trimmed by 2 bases and the J gene end by 3 bases; junction bases not matched to a gene: 8. The CDR3 covers 19 residues.

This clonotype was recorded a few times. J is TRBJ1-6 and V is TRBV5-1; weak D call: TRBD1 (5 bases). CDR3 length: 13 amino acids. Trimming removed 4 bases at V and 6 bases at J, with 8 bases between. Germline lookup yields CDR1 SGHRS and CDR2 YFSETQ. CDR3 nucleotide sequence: TGCGCCAGCAGCCAGGGCCCTAATTCACCCCTCCACTTT. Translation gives CASSQGPNSPLHF. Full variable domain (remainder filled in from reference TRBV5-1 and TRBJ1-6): KAGVTQTPRYLIKTRGQQVTLSCSPISGHRSVSWYQQTPGQGLQFLFEYFSETQRNKGNFPGRFSGRQFSNSRSEMNVSTLELGDSALYLCASSQGPNSPLHFGNGTRLTVT.

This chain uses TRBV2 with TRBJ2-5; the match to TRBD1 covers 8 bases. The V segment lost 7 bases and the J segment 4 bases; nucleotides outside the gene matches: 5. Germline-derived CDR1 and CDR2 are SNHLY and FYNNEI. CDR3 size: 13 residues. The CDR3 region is CASNLGQGETQYF. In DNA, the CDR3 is TGTGCCAGCAACCTCGGACAGGGAGAGACCCAGTACTTC.

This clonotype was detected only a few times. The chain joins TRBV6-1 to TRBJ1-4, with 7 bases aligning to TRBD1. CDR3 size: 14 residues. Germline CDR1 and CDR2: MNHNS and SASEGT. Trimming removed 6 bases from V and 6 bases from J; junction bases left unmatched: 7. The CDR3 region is CASSRRDSDEKLFF. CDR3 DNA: TGTGCCAGCAGCCGCCGGGACAGCGATGAAAAACTGTTTTTT.

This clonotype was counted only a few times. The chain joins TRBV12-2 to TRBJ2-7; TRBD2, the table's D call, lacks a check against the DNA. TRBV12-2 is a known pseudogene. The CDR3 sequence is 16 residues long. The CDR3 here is CASRLGGAGESYEQYF. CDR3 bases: TGTGCAAGTCGCTTAGGGGGAGCGGGAGAGTCCTACGAGCAGTACTTC.

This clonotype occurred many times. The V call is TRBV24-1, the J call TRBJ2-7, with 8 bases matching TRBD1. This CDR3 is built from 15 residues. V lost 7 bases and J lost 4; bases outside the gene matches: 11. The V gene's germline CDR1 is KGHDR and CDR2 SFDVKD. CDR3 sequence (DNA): TGTGCCACCAGCGAAACCGGGACAGGAAGATACGAGCAGTACTTC. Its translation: CATSETGTGRYEQYF.

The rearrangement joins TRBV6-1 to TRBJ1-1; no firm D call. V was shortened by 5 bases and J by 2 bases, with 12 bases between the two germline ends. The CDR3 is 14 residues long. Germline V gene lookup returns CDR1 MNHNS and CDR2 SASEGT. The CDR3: CASSPSGSNTEAFF. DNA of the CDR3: TGTGCCAGCAGTCCCAGTGGTAGCAACACTGAAGCTTTCTTT.

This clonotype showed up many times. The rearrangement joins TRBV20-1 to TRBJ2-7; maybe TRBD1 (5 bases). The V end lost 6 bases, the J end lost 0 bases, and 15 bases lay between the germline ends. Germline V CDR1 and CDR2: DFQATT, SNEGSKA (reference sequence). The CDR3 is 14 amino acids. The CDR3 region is CSAPVLQGSYEQYF. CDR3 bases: TGCAGTGCCCCAGTCCTTCAGGGCTCCTACGAGCAGTACTTC.

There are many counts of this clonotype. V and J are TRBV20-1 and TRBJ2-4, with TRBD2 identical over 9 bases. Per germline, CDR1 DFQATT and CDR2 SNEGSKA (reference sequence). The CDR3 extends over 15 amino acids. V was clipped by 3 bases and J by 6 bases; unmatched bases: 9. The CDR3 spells CSARGIAGAGNIQYF. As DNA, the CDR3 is TGCAGTGCTAGGGGTATAGCGGGAGCGGGAAACATTCAGTACTTC.

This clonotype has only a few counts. The CDR3 region is CASSPLDSNQPQHF. The CDR3 DNA reads TGTGCCAGCAGTCCCTTGGACAGCAATCAGCCCCAGCATTTT. V gene TRBV2 combines with J gene TRBJ1-5; the D is unclear. This CDR3 contains 14 residues. V was trimmed by 5 bases and J by 1 base, leaving 9 bases between them. The germline V gene encodes CDR1 SNHLY and CDR2 FYNNEI.

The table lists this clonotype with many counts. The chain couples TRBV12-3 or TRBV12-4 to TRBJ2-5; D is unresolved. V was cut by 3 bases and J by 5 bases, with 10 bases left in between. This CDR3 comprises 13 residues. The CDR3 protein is CASSLPPRETQYF. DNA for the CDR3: TGTGCCAGCAGTTTGCCTCCCAGGGAGACCCAGTACTTC.

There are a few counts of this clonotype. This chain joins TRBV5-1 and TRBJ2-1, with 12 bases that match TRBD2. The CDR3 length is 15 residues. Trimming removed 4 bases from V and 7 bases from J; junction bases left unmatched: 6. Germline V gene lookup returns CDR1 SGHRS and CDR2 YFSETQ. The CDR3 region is CASSPIGLAGNEQFF. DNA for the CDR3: TGCGCCAGCAGCCCCATCGGACTAGCGGGGAATGAGCAGTTCTTC. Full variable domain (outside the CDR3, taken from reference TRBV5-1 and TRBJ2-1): KAGVTQTPRYLIKTRGQQVTLSCSPISGHRSVSWYQQTPGQGLQFLFEYFSETQRNKGNFPGRFSGRQFSNSRSEMNVSTLELGDSALYLCASSPIGLAGNEQFFGPGTRLTVL.

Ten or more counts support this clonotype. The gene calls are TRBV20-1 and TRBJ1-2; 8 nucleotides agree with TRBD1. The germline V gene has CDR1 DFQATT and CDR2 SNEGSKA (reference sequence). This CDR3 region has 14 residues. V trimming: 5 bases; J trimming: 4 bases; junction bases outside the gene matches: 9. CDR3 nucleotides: TGCAGTGCTGCCCGGACAGGGAGAACCTATGGCTACACCTTC. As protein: CSAARTGRTYGYTF.

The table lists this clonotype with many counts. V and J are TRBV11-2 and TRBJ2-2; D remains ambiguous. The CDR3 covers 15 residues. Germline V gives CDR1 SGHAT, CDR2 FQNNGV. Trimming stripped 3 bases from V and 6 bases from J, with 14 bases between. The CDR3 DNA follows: TGTGCCAGCAGCTTTTTTGATTTACGGGCCGGGGAGCTGTTTTTT. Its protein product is CASSFFDLRAGELFF.

CDR3 nucleotide sequence: TGTGCCAGCAGCTTAGGACAGCGCCAAGAGACCCAGTACTTC. Protein sequence: CASSLGQRQETQYF. This chain uses TRBV7-6 with TRBJ2-5; possible D gene TRBD1, 5 bases. Germline V gives CDR1 SGHVS, CDR2 FNYEAQ. The CDR3 totals 14 residues. Trimming left V 1 base short and J 1 base short, with 7 bases between.

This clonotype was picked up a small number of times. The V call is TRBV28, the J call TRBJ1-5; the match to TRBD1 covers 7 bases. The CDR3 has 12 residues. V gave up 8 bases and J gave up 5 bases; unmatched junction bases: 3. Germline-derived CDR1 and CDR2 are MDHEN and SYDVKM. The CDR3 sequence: CASHTGDQPQHF. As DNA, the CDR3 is TGTGCCAGCCATACAGGGGATCAGCCCCAGCATTTT.